This record covers a single T cell receptor (beta chain). This record belongs to a study of blood T cell repertoires in COVID-19. CDR3 length: 15 residues. V shed 0 bases and J 4 bases; nucleotides not matched to a gene: 5. The germline V gene encodes CDR1 GTSNPN and CDR2 SVGIG (reference sequence). Repertoires were generated with immunoSEQ multiplex PCR, while TCRdb's copy carries only in-frame clones and drops some. The sample comprises 120,000 or so clones, around 76% of which are singletons, and about 2.5% rests with the top ten. The chain is built from TRBV30 and TRBJ2-2; 7 bases line up with TRBD2. The sequenced sample consisted of peripheral blood. This TCR was sampled from a man between 65 and 80 years old with acute or convalescent COVID-19. CDR3 coding DNA: TGTGCCTGGAGTGTGACTAGCCTTGGCACCGGGGAGCTGTTTTTT. Protein sequence: CAWSVTSLGTGELFF. Filled out from reference TRBV30 and TRBJ2-2, the complete variable domain reads SQTIHQWPATLVQPVGSPLSLECTVEGTSNPNLYWYRQAAGRGLQLLFYSVGIGQISSEVPQNLSASRPQDRQFILSSKKLLLSDSGFYLCAWSVTSLGTGELFFGEGSRLTVL.